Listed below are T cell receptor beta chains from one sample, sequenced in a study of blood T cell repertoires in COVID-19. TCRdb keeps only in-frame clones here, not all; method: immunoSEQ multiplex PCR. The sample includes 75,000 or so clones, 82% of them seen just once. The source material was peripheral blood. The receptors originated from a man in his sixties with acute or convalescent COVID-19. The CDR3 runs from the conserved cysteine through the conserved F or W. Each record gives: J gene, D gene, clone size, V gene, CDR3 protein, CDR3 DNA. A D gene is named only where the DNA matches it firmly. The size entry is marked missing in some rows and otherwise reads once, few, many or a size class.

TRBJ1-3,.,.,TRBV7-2,CASSLMGSSGNTIYF,TGTGCCAGCAGCCTAATGGGGAGCTCTGGAAACACCATATATTTT
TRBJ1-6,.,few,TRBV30,CAWGLDNSPLHF,TGTGCCTGGGGACTGGATAATTCACCCCTCCACTTT
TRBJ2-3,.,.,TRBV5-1,CASNDIVTDTQYF,TGCGCCAGCAATGATATAGTGACAGATACGCAGTATTTT
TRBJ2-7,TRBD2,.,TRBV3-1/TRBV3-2,CASSQTRLAGEWSYEQYF,TGTGCCAGCAGCCAAACTCGGCTAGCGGGAGAATGGTCCTACGAGCAGTACTTC
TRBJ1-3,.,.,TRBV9,CASSQTGLAGNTIYF,TGTGCCAGCAGCCAGACAGGTTTGGCTGGAAACACCATATATTTT
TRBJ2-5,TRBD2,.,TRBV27,CASRPGTNPETQYF,TGTGCCAGCAGACCTGGGACTAACCCAGAGACCCAGTACTTC
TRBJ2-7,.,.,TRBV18,CASSLSDRGGNEQYF,TGTGCCAGCTCACTTTCCGACAGGGGAGGGAACGAGCAGTACTTC
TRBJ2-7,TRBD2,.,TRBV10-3,CAISGRAGATYEQYF,TGTGCCATCAGTGGCAGGGCGGGAGCGACCTACGAGCAGTACTTC
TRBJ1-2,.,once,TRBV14,CASSQAYVGYGYTF,TGTGCCAGCAGCCAAGCCTATGTCGGCTATGGCTACACCTTC
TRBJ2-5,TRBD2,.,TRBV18,CASSPGSGKETQYF,TGTGCCAGCTCACCAGGTAGCGGGAAGGAGACCCAGTACTTC
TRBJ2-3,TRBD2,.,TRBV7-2,CASSLRGAGEVRGDTQYF,TGTGCCAGCAGCTTACGGGGAGCGGGGGAGGTTCGGGGAGATACGCAGTATTTT
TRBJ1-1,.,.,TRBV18,CASSPGADEAFF,TGTGCCAGCTCACCAGGGGCAGATGAAGCTTTCTTT
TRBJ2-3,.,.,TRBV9,CASGWETDTQYF,TGTGCCAGCGGCTGGGAGACAGATACGCAGTATTTT
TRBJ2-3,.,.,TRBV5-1,CASSLAGMTSDTQYF,TGCGCCAGCAGCTTGGCAGGGATGACTTCAGATACGCAGTATTTT
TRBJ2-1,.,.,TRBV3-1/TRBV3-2,CASSQGTEVLEQFF,TGTGCCAGCAGCCAAGGGACGGAGGTCCTGGAGCAGTTCTTC
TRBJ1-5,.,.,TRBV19,CASSENSSNQPQHF,TGTGCCAGTAGTGAAAACAGTAGCAATCAGCCCCAGCATTTT
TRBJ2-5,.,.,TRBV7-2,CASSPRQAQRETQYF,TGTGCCAGCAGCCCACGACAGGCGCAAAGGGAGACCCAGTACTTC
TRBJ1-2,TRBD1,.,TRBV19,CASSAPRRQGGYGYTF,TGTGCCAGTAGTGCCCCGCGAAGACAGGGAGGCTATGGCTACACCTTC
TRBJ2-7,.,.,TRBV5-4,CASSGALEGVREQYF,TGTGCCAGCAGTGGGGCCCTCGAGGGGGTTCGGGAGCAGTACTTC
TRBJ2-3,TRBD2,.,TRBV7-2,CASSLDGTSGGARDTQYF,TGTGCCAGCAGCTTAGACGGGACTAGCGGGGGGGCCAGAGATACGCAGTATTTT
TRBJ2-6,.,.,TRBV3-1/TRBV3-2,CASSQDNNIHGANVLTF,TGTGCCAGCAGCCAAGATAATAACATTCATGGGGCCAACGTCCTGACTTTC
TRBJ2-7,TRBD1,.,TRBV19,CASRPGQGAYEQYF,TGTGCCAGTAGACCGGGACAGGGGGCCTACGAGCAGTACTTC
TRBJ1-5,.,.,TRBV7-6,CASSLQGKEPQHF,TGTGCCAGCAGCCTCCAGGGGAAGGAGCCCCAGCATTTT
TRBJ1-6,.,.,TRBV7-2,CASSSLTQSAPLHF,TGTGCCAGCAGCTCCCTCACACAGTCGGCACCCCTCCACTTT
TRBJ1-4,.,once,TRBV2,CASRQDSTNEKLFF,TGTGCCAGCAGGCAGGACAGCACTAATGAAAAACTGTTTTTT
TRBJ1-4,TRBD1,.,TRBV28,CASSLTSVSSSRDREGKLFF,TGTGCCAGCAGTTTGACCTCCGTGAGTAGTAGCCGGGACAGGGAGGGAAAACTGTTTTTT
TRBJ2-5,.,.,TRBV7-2,CASSFQTGQETQYF,TGTGCCAGCAGCTTTCAGACAGGCCAAGAGACCCAGTACTTC